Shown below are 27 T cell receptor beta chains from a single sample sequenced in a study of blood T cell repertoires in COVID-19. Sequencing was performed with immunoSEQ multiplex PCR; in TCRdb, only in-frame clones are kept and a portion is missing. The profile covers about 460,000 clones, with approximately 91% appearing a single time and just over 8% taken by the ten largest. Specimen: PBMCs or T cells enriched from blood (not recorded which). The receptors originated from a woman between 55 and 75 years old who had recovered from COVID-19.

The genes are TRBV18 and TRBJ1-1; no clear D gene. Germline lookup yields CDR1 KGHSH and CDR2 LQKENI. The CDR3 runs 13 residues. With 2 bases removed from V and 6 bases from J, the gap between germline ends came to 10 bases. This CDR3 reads CASSPGGFPEAFF. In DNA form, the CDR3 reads TGTGCCAGCTCACCAGGAGGGTTCCCTGAAGCTTTCTTT.

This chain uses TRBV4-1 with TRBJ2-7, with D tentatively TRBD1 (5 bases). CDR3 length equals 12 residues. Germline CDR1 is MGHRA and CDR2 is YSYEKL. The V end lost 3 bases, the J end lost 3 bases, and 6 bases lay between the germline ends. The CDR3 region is CASSHRDYEQYV. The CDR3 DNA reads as TGCGCCAGCAGCCACAGGGACTACGAGCAGTACGTC.

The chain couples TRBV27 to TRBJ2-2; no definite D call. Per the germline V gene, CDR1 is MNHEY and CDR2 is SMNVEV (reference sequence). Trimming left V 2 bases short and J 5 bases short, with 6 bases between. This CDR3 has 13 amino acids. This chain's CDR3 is CASSLGLTGELFF. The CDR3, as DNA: TGTGCCAGCAGTTTAGGGCTAACCGGGGAGCTGTTTTTT.

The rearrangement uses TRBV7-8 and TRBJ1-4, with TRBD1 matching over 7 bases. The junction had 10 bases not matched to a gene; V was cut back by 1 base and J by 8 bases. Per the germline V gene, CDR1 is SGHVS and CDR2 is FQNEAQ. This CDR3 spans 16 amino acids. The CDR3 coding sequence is TGTGCCAGCAGCTTAGTTTCAGGTCGAGGGGGCGAAAAACTGTTTTTT. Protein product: CASSLVSGRGGEKLFF.

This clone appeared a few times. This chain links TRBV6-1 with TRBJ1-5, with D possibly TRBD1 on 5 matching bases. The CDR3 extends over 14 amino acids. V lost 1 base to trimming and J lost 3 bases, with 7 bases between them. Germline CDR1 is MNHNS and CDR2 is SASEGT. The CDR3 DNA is TGTGCCAGCAGTGAAGGGGGCACCAATCAGCCCCAGCATTTT. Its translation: CASSEGGTNQPQHF.

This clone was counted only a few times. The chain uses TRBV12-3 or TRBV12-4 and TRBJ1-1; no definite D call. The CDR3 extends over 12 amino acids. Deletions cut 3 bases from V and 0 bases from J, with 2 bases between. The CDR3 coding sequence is TGTGCCAGCAGTTTCATGAACACTGAAGCTTTCTTT. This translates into CASSFMNTEAFF.

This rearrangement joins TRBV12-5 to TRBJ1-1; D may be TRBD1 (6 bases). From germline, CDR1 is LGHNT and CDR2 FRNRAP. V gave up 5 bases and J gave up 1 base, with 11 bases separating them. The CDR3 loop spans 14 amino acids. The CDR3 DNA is TGTGCTAGTGGTCCAGTAGGGGGGAACACTGAAGCTTTCTTT. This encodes CASGPVGGNTEAFF.

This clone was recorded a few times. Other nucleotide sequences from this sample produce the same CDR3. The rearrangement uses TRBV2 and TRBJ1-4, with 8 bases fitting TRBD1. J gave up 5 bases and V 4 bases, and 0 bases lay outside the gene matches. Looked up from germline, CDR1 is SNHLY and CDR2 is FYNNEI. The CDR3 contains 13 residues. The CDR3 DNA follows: TGTGCCAGCAGTGGGACAGGGAATGAAAAACTGTTTTTT. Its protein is CASSGTGNEKLFF.

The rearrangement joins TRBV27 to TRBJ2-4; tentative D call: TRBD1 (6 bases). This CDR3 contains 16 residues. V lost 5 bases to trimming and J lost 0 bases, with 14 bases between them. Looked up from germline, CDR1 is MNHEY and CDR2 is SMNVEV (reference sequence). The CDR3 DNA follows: TGTGCCAGCAGTGTACGGACAGACTTAGCCAAAAACATTCAGTACTTC. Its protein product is CASSVRTDLAKNIQYF.

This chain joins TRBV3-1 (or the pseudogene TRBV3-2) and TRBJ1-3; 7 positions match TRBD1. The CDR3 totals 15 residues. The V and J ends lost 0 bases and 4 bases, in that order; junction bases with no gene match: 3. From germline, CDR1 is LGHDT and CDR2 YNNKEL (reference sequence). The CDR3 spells CASSQETGMGNTIYF. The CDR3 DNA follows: TGTGCCAGCAGCCAAGAGACAGGGATGGGAAACACCATATATTTT.

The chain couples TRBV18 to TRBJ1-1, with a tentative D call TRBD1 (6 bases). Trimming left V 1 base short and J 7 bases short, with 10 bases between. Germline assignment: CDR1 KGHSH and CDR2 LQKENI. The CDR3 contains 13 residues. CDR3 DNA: TGTGCCAGCTCACCACAAGGGGGTATTGAAGCTTTCTTT. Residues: CASSPQGGIEAFF.

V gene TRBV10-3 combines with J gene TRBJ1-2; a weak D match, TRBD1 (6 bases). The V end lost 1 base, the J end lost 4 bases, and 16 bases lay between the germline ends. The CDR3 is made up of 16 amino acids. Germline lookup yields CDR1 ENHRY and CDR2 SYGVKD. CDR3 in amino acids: CAISEYSTGRFYGYTF. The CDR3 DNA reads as TGTGCCATCAGTGAGTACTCGACAGGCCGTTTCTATGGCTACACCTTC.

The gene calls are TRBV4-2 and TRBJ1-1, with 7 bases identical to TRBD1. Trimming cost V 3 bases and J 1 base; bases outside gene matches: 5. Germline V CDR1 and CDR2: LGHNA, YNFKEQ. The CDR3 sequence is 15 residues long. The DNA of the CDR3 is TGTGCCAGCAGCCACCTCGGACAGGCGAACACTGAAGCTTTCTTT. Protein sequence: CASSHLGQANTEAFF.

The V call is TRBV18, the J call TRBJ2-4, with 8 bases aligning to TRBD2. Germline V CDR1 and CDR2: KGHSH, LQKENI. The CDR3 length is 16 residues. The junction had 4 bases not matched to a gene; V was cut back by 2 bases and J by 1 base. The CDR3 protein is CASSPYGGGAKNIQYF. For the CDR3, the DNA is TGTGCCAGCTCACCATACGGCGGGGGGGCCAAAAACATTCAGTACTTC.

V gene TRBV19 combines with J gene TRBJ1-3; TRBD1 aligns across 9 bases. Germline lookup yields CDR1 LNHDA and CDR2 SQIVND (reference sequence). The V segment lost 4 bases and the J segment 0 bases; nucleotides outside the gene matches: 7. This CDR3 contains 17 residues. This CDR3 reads CASSKWGTGTSGNTIYF. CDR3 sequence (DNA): TGTGCCAGTAGTAAATGGGGGACAGGGACCTCTGGAAACACCATATATTTT. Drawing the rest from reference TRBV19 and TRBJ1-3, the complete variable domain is DGGITQSPKYLFRKEGQNVTLSCEQNLNHDAMYWYRQDPGQGLRLIYYSQIVNDFQKGDIAEGYSVSREKKESFPLTVTSAQKNPTAFYLCASSKWGTGTSGNTIYFGEGSWLTVV.

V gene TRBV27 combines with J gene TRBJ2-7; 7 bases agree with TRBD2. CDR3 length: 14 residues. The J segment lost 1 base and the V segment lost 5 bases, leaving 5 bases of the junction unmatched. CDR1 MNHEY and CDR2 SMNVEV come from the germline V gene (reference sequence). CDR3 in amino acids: CASSPGGKSYEQYV. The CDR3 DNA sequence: TGTGCCAGCAGTCCGGGGGGAAAATCCTACGAGCAGTACGTC.

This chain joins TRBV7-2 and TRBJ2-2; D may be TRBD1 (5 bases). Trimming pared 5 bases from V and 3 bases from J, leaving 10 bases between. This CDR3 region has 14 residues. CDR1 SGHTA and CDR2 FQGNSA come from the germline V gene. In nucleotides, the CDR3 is TGTGCCAGCAGCGCCACAGGTGACACCGGGGAGCTGTTTTTT. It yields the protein CASSATGDTGELFF.

The CDR3 loop is CASSDRATDTDTQYF. DNA of the CDR3: TGTGCCAGCAGTGACAGGGCAACTGACACAGATACGCAGTATTTT. This sequence joins TRBV2 and TRBJ2-3, with a possible D match to TRBD1 (5 bases). Germline V gene sequence: CDR1 SNHLY, CDR2 FYNNEI. Trimming left V 3 bases short and J 2 bases short, with 12 bases between. The CDR3 covers 15 residues.

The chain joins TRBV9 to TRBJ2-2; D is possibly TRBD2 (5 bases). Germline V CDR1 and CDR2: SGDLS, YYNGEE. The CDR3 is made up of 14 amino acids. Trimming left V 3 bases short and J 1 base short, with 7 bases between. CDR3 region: CASSEDWNTGELFF. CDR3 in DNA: TGTGCCAGCAGCGAGGACTGGAACACCGGGGAGCTGTTTTTT. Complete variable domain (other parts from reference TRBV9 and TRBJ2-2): DSGVTQTPKHLITATGQRVTLRCSPRSGDLSVYWYQQSLDQGLQFLIQYYNGEERAKGNILERFSAQQFPDLHSELNLSSLELGDSALYFCASSEDWNTGELFFGEGSRLTVL.

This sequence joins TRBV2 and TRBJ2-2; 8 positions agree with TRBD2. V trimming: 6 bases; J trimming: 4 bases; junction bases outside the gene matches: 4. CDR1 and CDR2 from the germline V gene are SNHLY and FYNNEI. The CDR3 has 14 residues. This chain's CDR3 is CASSQGTSTGELFF. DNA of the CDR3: TGTGCCAGCAGCCAGGGGACTAGCACCGGGGAGCTGTTTTTT.

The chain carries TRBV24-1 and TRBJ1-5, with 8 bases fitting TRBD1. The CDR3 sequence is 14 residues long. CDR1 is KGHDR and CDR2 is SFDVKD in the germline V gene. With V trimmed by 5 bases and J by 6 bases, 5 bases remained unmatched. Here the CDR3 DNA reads TGTGCCACCAGTGGGACAGGGTCAAGTCAGCCCCAGCATTTT. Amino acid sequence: CATSGTGSSQPQHF.

The DNA of the CDR3 is TGTGCCAGCACCCGGACAGGGGTGAGCTATGGCTACACCTTC. Amino acids: CASTRTGVSYGYTF. This chain uses TRBV6-5 with TRBJ1-2; TRBD1 matches at 9 bases. V trimming: 7 bases; J trimming: 4 bases; junction bases outside the gene matches: 7. The CDR3 contains 14 residues. Germline V lookup: CDR1 MNHEY, CDR2 SVGAGI.

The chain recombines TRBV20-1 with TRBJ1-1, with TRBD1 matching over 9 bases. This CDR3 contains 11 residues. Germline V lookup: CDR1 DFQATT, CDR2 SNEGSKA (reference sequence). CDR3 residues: CRIEGQGEAFF. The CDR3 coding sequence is TGCCGCATAGAGGGACAGGGTGAAGCTTTCTTT.

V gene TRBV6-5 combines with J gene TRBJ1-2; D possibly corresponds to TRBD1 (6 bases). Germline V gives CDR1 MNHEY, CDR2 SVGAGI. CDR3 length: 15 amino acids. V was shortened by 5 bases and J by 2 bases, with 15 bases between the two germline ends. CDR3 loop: CASSNRAAVNYGYTF. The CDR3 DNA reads TGTGCCAGCAGTAACAGGGCGGCGGTCAACTATGGCTACACCTTC.

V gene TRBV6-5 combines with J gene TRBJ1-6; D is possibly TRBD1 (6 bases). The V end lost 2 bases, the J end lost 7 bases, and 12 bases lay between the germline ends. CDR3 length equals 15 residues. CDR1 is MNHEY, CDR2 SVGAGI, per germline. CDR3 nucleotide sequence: TGTGCCAGCAGTTACGGGCAGGGGCTGAATTCACCCCTCCACTTT. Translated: CASSYGQGLNSPLHF.

CDR3 sequence reads: CSVELRAKLFF. CDR3 in DNA: TGCAGCGTTGAATTGAGAGCCAAACTGTTTTTT. The rearrangement joins TRBV29-1 to TRBJ1-4; D unresolved. Trimming took 2 bases from V and 11 from J, leaving 9 bases between them. The CDR3 is 11 residues long. The germline V gene has CDR1 SQVTM and CDR2 ANQGSEA.

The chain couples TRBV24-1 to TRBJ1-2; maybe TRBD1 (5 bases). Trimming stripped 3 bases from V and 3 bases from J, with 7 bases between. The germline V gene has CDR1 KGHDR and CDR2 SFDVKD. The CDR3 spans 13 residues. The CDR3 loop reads CATSDGAYYGYTF. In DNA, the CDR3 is TGTGCCACCAGTGATGGGGCGTACTATGGCTACACCTTC.